The 5 T cell receptor beta chains presented below share a single source sample, sequenced in a study of OX40 agonist ivuxolimab in advanced cancers. Produced via immunoSEQ multiplex PCR; TCRdb's table is partial and in-frame only. The sample shows fewer than 65,000 clones, roughly 84% of them seen only once. The specimen comprised CD4+ or CD8+ T cells sorted from blood, sampled in a trial of the OX40 agonist ivuxolimab. The origin of the receptors is an adult with an advanced solid tumor such as melanoma, head and neck, liver or kidney cancer.

The chain combines TRBV6-5 with TRBJ2-5; 13 positions match TRBD2. The CDR3 spans 16 residues. Germline assignment: CDR1 MNHEY and CDR2 SVGAGI. J gave up 3 bases and V 2 bases, and 3 bases lay outside the gene matches. The DNA for the CDR3 is TGTGCCAGCAGTTACCCGGGACTAGCGGGGAAAGAGACCCAGTACTTC. Its translation is CASSYPGLAGKETQYF.

This chain joins TRBV11-2 and TRBJ2-5; 14 nucleotides line up with TRBD2. The closer fit of TRBJ2-7 to the DNA end suggests the J call may be wrong. Germline CDR1 is SGHAT and CDR2 is FQNNGV. This CDR3 is 18 amino acids long. CDR3 sequence reads: CASSPGRGLAGVAYEQYF. CDR3 nucleotide sequence: TGTGCCAGCAGCCCCGGTCGGGGACTAGCGGGGGTTGCCTACGAGCAGTACTTC.

The V gene is TRBV11-2, the J gene TRBJ1-5, with D unclear. Germline V gives CDR1 SGHAT, CDR2 FQNNGV. There are 15 residues in the CDR3. Trimming removed 6 bases at V and 5 bases at J, with 17 bases between. This CDR3 reads CASSGDIQPHQPQHF. The CDR3 nucleotides read TGTGCCAGCAGTGGAGACATCCAACCTCATCAGCCCCAGCATTTT.

The rearrangement links TRBV23-1 to TRBJ1-1; 7 bases are shared with TRBD1. TRBV23-1 is treated as an ORF (open reading frame) with a function not yet certain. With V trimmed by 0 bases and J by 6 bases, 7 bases remained unmatched. The CDR3 spans 15 residues. The CDR3 region has the DNA TGCGCCAGCAGTCAATCGCAGGGGGATCGCGCTGAAGCTTTCTTT. Protein product: CASSQSQGDRAEAFF.

The chain carries TRBV30 and TRBJ1-5; TRBD1 matches 7 bases. The germline CDR1 and CDR2 sequences are GTSNPN and SVGIG (reference sequence). V gave up 4 bases and J gave up 4 bases; unmatched junction bases: 7. This CDR3 has 14 amino acids. The CDR3 sequence: CAWKLGQSNQPQHF. CDR3 bases: TGTGCCTGGAAGCTGGGACAGTCGAATCAGCCCCAGCATTTT.